This T cell receptor (beta chain) originates from a study of cytomegalovirus exposure and HLA in healthy donors. Overall study results and limits: The study recorded over 150 TCR beta chains that were cytomegalovirus-associated. For TCR beta chains, V- and J-gene trimming was later linked to a missense DCLRE1C variant. Serostatus for CMV was the only available immune exposure information. For most subjects, TCR beta sequences were reported to predict HLA-A and HLA-B alleles with accuracy.

The PCR had 60 Vbeta and 13 Jbeta primers. The table came from immunoSEQ multiplex PCR; TCRdb's copy has only in-frame clones and leaves some out. The sample lists roughly 150,000 clones, about three quarters occurring once. A word on this clone: Its antigen is undetermined.

V was shortened by 3 bases and J by 4 bases, with 14 bases between the two germline ends. Germline assignment: CDR1 SGHAT and CDR2 FQNNGV. The CDR3 is made up of 15 amino acids. This clonotype was sampled from a woman aged 30 to 39 in good health and CMV-seronegative. Sequencing input: PBMCs. The chain recombines TRBV11-2 with TRBJ2-3; a possible D gene is TRBD2 (5 bases). The CDR3, as DNA: TGTGCCAGCAGCTTCCAGCGGAACTCGGCAGATACGCAGTATTTT. Protein sequence: CASSFQRNSADTQYF.